A selection of T cell receptor beta chains follows, all from one sample in a study of cytomegalovirus exposure and HLA in healthy donors. The assay was immunoSEQ multiplex PCR, and TCRdb's table has in-frame clones only and misses some. The table shows 150,000 to 200,000 clones, with roughly 9.4% occurring only once. Sample: PBMCs. Receptors were obtained from a woman aged 25 to 39 in good health and CMV-seropositive. CDR3s include the opening cysteine and the closing phenylalanine or tryptophan. A D gene is named only where the DNA matches it firmly. A row's size may be missing; if present it is once, few, many or a size class.

clone size	V gene	D gene	J gene	CDR3 DNA	CDR3 protein
few	TRBV19	.	TRBJ2-1	TGTGCCAGTAGTTCTTACAATGAGCAGTTCTTC	CASSSYNEQFF
few	TRBV6-5	TRBD1	TRBJ1-1	TGTGCCAGCAGTTACGGACAGGGTGGGACTGAAGCTTTCTTT	CASSYGQGGTEAFF
few	TRBV5-1	.	TRBJ1-5	TGCGCCAGCAGCTTAGGGGACACCGGCAATCAGCCCCAGCATTTT	CASSLGDTGNQPQHF
.	TRBV5-1	.	TRBJ2-1	TGCGCCAGCAGCTTGGACGGGATCGCCTACAATGAGCAGTTCTTC	CASSLDGIAYNEQFF
.	TRBV13	TRBD2	TRBJ2-7	TGTGCCAGCAGCTTAGCACTAGCGGGGGCCTACGAGCAGTACTTC	CASSLALAGAYEQYF
few	TRBV5-6	.	TRBJ2-3	TGTGCCAGCAGCTTATTTCTTAGCCCCAGCACAGATACGCAGTATTTT	CASSLFLSPSTDTQYF
few	TRBV18	.	TRBJ1-1	TGTGCCAGCTCACCAATCAACGGTAACACTGAAGCTTTCTTT	CASSPINGNTEAFF
.	TRBV7-9	TRBD1	TRBJ1-2	TGTGCCAGCAGTCATAGTGGGACAGGGGATGGCTACACCTTC	CASSHSGTGDGYTF
.	TRBV6-5	TRBD1	TRBJ1-1	TGTGCCAGCAGGACAGGGGGCGGGTACACTGAAGCTTTCTTT	CASRTGGGYTEAFF
.	TRBV5-1	TRBD1	TRBJ2-1	TGCGCCAGCAGCTTGGTCCCGGGACAGTACAATGAGCAGTTCTTC	CASSLVPGQYNEQFF
.	TRBV10-3	.	TRBJ1-1	TGTGCCATCAAATCCGGGGAGAGGACTGAAGCTTTCTTT	CAIKSGERTEAFF
few	TRBV29-1	TRBD2	TRBJ2-7	TGCAGCGTTGCCCGACTAGCGGAGTCTTACGAGCAGTACTTC	CSVARLAESYEQYF
few	TRBV2	.	TRBJ1-2	TGTGCGGAGACAGTTGCGAACTATGGCTACACCTTC	CAETVANYGYTF
few	TRBV2	.	TRBJ2-6	TGTGCCACCCCCCCTGGACTCCCTGGGGCCAACGTCCTGACTTTC	CATPPGLPGANVLTF
many	TRBV13	TRBD1	TRBJ1-1	TGTGCCAGCAGCTTGAGGGGGCATAACACTGAAGCTTTCTTT	CASSLRGHNTEAFF
.	TRBV4-1	TRBD2	TRBJ2-7	TGCGCCAGCAGCCAACTGTTCGGGGGGGCCCTATACGAGCAGTACTTC	CASSQLFGGALYEQYF
few	TRBV5-1	.	TRBJ1-4	TGCGCCAGCAGCTCCCGGGGGATAAACGAAGAAAAACTGTTTTTT	CASSSRGINEEKLFF
.	TRBV27	TRBD2	TRBJ2-1	TGTGCCAGCAGTCCCCCTAGCGGAGCTTACAATGAGCAGTTCTTC	CASSPPSGAYNEQFF
.	TRBV5-1	.	TRBJ1-2	TGCGCCAGCAGCTTGATTGACGGAAGAGGAGGCTACACCTTC	CASSLIDGRGGYTF
.	TRBV25-1	TRBD2	TRBJ2-1	TGTGCCAGCAGTGAAGGGGCTAGCGGGGATTACAATGAGCAGTTCTTC	CASSEGASGDYNEQFF
.	TRBV5-6	.	TRBJ2-5	TGTGCCAGCAGCTTCGGTGGGGGGGAGACCCAGTACTTC	CASSFGGGETQYF
few	TRBV5-4	.	TRBJ2-2	TGTGCCAGCAGTCCGGGGTACGGGGAGCTGTTTTTT	CASSPGYGELFF